Each of the 6 T cell receptor beta chains below was sequenced from the same sample in a study of blood T cell repertoires in COVID-19. Profiled with immunoSEQ multiplex PCR; TCRdb holds only in-frame clones, not every one. The table includes about 74,000 clones, roughly four fifths detected once. Input material: peripheral blood. These TCRs come from a man aged 65 to 79 with acute or convalescent COVID-19.

The chain couples TRBV7-2 to TRBJ2-1; 8 bases line up with TRBD2. The germline V gene has CDR1 SGHTA and CDR2 FQGNSA. Trimming removed 1 base from V and 3 bases from J; junction bases left unmatched: 5. There are 16 residues in the CDR3. In DNA, the CDR3 is TGTGCCAGCAGCTTAGTGACCAGCGGGGGCTACAATGAGCAGTTCTTC. Its protein product is CASSLVTSGGYNEQFF.

The chain couples TRBV7-8 to TRBJ1-6; no clear D gene. CDR1 is SGHVS, CDR2 FQNEAQ, per germline. There are 17 residues in the CDR3. With 4 bases removed from V and 0 bases from J, the gap between germline ends came to 13 bases. The CDR3 coding sequence is TGTGCCAGCAGCTCCCTCCCACGGAGCTCCTATAATTCACCCCTCCACTTT. Encoded protein: CASSSLPRSSYNSPLHF.

The sample holds a few counts of this clone. V is TRBV5-1 and J is TRBJ1-1, with D perhaps TRBD1 (6 bases). CDR1 is SGHRS and CDR2 is YFSETQ in the germline V gene. The CDR3 is 14 amino acids. Trimming took off 3 bases at V and 1 base at J, with 10 bases between the two ends. The CDR3 DNA is TGCGCCAGCAGCTCGCAGGGGCAGAACACTGAAGCTTTCTTT. Protein: CASSSQGQNTEAFF.

This clone occurred a few times. This rearrangement joins TRBV19 to TRBJ2-7, with a possible D match to TRBD2 (5 bases). The CDR3 spans 11 residues. V shed 8 bases and J shed 3 bases, with 8 bases lying between them. From germline, CDR1 is LNHDA and CDR2 SQIVND (reference sequence). CDR3 DNA: TGTGCCAGTGGACGGGGCTACGAGCAGTACTTC. Translating gives CASGRGYEQYF.

This clone was seen at least ten times. The J gene is TRBJ2-7, the V gene TRBV19, with 8 bases that match TRBD1. The CDR3 has 14 amino acids. V lost 5 bases to trimming and J lost 0 bases; unmatched junction nucleotides: 3. In germline, CDR1 is LNHDA, CDR2 SQIVND (reference sequence). CDR3 nucleotide sequence: TGTGCCAGTAGTTATACAGGGGGCTCCTACGAGCAGTACTTC. This encodes CASSYTGGSYEQYF.

V usage is TRBV5-1 and J usage is TRBJ1-1; D perhaps matches TRBD1 (5 bases). Trimming took 4 bases from V and 0 from J, leaving 13 bases between them. The CDR3 extends over 15 amino acids. CDR1 and CDR2 from the germline V gene are SGHRS and YFSETQ. The CDR3 nucleotides are TGCGCCAGCAGCCCGGGGGATGAAGTGAACACTGAAGCTTTCTTT. Translating it yields CASSPGDEVNTEAFF.